This T cell receptor (beta chain) was sequenced for a study of response to subunit inactivated influenza vaccine. The study's findings and limits: The authors put forward the suggestion that each seasonal influenza vaccination may bring in only a limited number of new T cells.

With respect to this clonotype: Its antigen is as yet unknown.

Trimming at V came to 3 bases and at J to 0 bases, leaving 0 bases not matched to a gene. The CDR3 covers 15 residues. Germline V gives CDR1 SGHRS, CDR2 YFSETQ. TCRdb re-called the RT-PCR reads through MiXCR, storing one row per CDR3 protein. The sample has a few hundred thousand distinct CDR3 sequences, less than 15% seen once; the top ten hold less than 8.5%. The chain has TRBV5-1 and TRBJ2-5; TRBD2 matches 12 bases. Sequences were derived from non-naive T cells sorted from PBMCs, sampled less than 15 days before vaccination. The clonotype comes from a man over 45 who received an inactivated influenza vaccine. The CDR3 loop reads CASSWTSGDQETQYF. DNA of the CDR3: TGCGCCAGCAGCTGGACTAGCGGGGACCAAGAGACCCAGTACTTC.